The clone carrying this T cell receptor beta chain was seen only a few times. The library targeted TCRbeta and was prepared with unique molecular identifiers. TCRdb re-called the PCR reads through MiXCR, storing one row per CDR3 protein. The sample records approximately 520,000 distinct CDR3 sequences, around a third being singletons. The data originate from a study of T-cell reconstitution after alpha-beta-depleted transplantation in children. Germline CDR1 is SGHVS and CDR2 is FNYEAQ. The length of the CDR3 is 12 residues. Trimming removed 5 bases from V and 7 bases from J, with 12 bases in between.

The sequences come from PBMCs from the stem cell graft donor, collected from the stem cell graft. This clonotype was sampled from a human donor who donated a stem cell graft to a child with aplastic anemia. V usage is TRBV7-6 and J usage is TRBJ2-7, with D possibly being TRBD2 (5 bases). CDR3 amino acids: CASSPDGGEQYF. CDR3 bases: TGTGCCAGCAGCCCCGATGGAGGAGAGCAGTACTTC.